This T cell receptor (beta chain) stems from a study of T cells in Graves' hyperthyroidism and ophthalmopathy. Study at large: Any treatment followed the collection of peripheral blood at initial diagnosis.

This CDR3 spans 16 amino acids. V dropped 2 bases and J dropped 1; count of bases not matched to a gene: 9. Germline CDR1 is DFQATT and CDR2 is SNEGSKA (reference sequence). Amplified TCR beta CDR3 regions came from RNA transcripts. The HTBI primer set drove a first-round RT-PCR of the TCR CDR3. MiXCR was run by TCRdb on the multiplex PCR reads, yielding one entry per CDR3 protein. Here the sample spans 380,000 or so distinct CDR3 sequences, approximately 13% being singletons. Sequencing was performed on blood. The sequence derives from a man between 25 and 39 years old with Graves' hyperthyroidism that later progressed to Graves' ophthalmopathy. The chain recombines TRBV20-1 with TRBJ1-1; TRBD1 aligns across 8 bases. CDR3 sequence (DNA): TGCAGTGCTAGAAAACCCGGACAGGGAAGGAACACTGAAGCTTTCTTT. It encodes CSARKPGQGRNTEAFF.